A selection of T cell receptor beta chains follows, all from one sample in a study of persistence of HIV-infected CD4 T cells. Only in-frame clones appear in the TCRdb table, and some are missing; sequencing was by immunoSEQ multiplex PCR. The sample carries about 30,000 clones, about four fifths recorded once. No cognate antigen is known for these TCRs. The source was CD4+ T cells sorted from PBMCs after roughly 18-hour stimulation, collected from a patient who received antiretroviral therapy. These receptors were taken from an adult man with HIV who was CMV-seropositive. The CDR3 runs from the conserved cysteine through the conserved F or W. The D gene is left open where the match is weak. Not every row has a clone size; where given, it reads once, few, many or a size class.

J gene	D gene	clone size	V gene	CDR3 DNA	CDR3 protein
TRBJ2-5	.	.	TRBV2	TGTGCCAGCAGTGTAAGGGCCCAAGACCAGTACTTC	CASSVRAQDQYF
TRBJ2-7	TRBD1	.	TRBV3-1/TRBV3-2	TGTGCCAGCAGCCAAGAAGAGGGACAGGGGGCTCATGAGCAGTACTTC	CASSQEEGQGAHEQYF
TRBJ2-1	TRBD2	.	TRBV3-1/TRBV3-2	TGTGCCAGCAGCCTAGGACTAGCGGGGGGGAGTGAGCAGTTCTTC	CASSLGLAGGSEQFF
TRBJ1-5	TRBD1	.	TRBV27	TGTGCCAGCAGTTTATCAGGGGACAGGGGGCTCCTTTATAGCAATCAGCCCCAGCATTTT	CASSLSGDRGLLYSNQPQHF
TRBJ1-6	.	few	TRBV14	TGTGCCAGCAGCCATGGAGGTGTCTATAATTCACCCCTCCACTTT	CASSHGGVYNSPLHF
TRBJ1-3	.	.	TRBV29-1	TGCAGCGTTGAACTCTCTGGAAACACCATATATTTT	CSVELSGNTIYF
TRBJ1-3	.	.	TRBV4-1	TGCGCCAGCAGCCAAGATCCTCCCGGTACAGGTATCTCTGGAAACACCATATATTTT	CASSQDPPGTGISGNTIYF
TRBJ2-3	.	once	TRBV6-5	TGTGCCAGCACAAGGCAGGGTCCTCGATATACGCAGTATTTT	CASTRQGPRYTQYF
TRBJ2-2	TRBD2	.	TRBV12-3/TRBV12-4	TGTGCCAGCAGAGGCGGGGGGGCCCGGGAGCTGTTTTTT	CASRGGGARELFF
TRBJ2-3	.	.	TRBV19	TGTGCCAGTACCCGGGCTAGCACAGATACGCAGTATTTT	CASTRASTDTQYF
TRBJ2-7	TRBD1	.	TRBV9	TGTCCCAGCAGCGTAGGGGGACAGGGGGGCTACGAGCAGTACTTC	CPSSVGGQGGYEQYF
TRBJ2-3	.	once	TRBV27	TGTGCCAGCGGCACAGTAGCCTCAGATACGCAGTATTTT	CASGTVASDTQYF
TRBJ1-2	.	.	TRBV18	TGTGCCAGCTCACCAGACACTACAGCTTATGGCTACACCTTC	CASSPDTTAYGYTF
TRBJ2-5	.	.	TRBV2	TGTGCCAGCACCGGGGATGAGGAGACCCAGTACTTC	CASTGDEETQYF
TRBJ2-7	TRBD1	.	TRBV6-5	TGTGCCACCCTACCGGCCGGACAGGGGACCTACGAGCAGTACTTC	CATLPAGQGTYEQYF
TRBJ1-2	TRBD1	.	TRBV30	TGTGCCTGGTTCACAGGGGGTGGCGGCTACACCTTC	CAWFTGGGGYTF
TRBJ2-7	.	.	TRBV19	TGTGCCAGCCGCACAAACACAGGCTACGAGCAGTACTTC	CASRTNTGYEQYF
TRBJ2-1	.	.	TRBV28	TGTGCCAGCGGGGTTGATGAGCAGTTCTTC	CASGVDEQFF
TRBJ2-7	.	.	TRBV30	TGTGCCTTCGGCGGAGGGAACGACGAGCAGTACTTC	CAFGGGNDEQYF
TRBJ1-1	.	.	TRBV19	TGTGCCAGTAGGCGTGAAGCTTTCTTT	CASRREAFF
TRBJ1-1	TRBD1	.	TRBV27	TGTGCCAGCAGTCAGGGGGGCTGGGCTCCGAACACTGAAGCTTTCTTT	CASSQGGWAPNTEAFF
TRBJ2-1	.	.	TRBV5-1	TGCGCCAGCAGCTTGGCCCCGGGAGCTACCTACAATGAGCAGTTCTTC	CASSLAPGATYNEQFF
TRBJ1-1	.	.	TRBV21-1	TGTGCCAGCAGCAAACCTCCCCGGGAGACTGAAGCTTTCTTT	CASSKPPRETEAFF
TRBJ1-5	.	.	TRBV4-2	TGTGCCAGCAGCCAAGGGGCTCAGGGACTGGGCAATCAGCCCCAGCATTTT	CASSQGAQGLGNQPQHF
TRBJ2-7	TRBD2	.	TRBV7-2	TGTGCCAGCAGCTTATCCCCGGGGGGGCCCTACGAGCAGTACTTC	CASSLSPGGPYEQYF
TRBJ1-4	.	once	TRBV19	TGTGCCAGTAGAGGGACTTTTGAAAAACTGTTTTTT	CASRGTFEKLFF
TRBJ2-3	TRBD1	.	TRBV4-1	TGCGCCAGCAGCCGGACCCTGGGAGGACAGGGGACAGATACGCAGTATTTT	CASSRTLGGQGTDTQYF
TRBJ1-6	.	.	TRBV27	TGTGCCAGCAGACAGTACTATAATTCACCCCTCCACTTT	CASRQYYNSPLHF
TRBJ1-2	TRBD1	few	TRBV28	TGTGCCAGCAGTTTATCAGGACAGGTCTATGGCTACACCTTC	CASSLSGQVYGYTF
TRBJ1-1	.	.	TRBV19	TGTGCCAGTACATTATTCGGGAACACTGAAGCTTTCTTT	CASTLFGNTEAFF
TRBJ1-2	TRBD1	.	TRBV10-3	TGTGCCATCAGTGACGACAGGGCGGTTGGCTACACCTTC	CAISDDRAVGYTF
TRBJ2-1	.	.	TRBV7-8	TGTGCCAGCAGCCTCCTTGGAAAGGAGCAGTTCTTC	CASSLLGKEQFF
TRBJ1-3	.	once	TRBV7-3	TGTGCCAGCAGCTCGGGTTCAGGAAACACCATATATTTT	CASSSGSGNTIYF
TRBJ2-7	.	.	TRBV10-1	TGCGCCAGCAGCAGTGCAGACAGGAAGACCTACGAGCAGTACTTC	CASSSADRKTYEQYF
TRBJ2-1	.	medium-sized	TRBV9	TGTGCCAGCAGCTCCCGGGACAACTACAATGAGCAGTTCTTC	CASSSRDNYNEQFF
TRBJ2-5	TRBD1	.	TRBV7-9	TGTGCCAGCAGCTCGCTCGACAGGGGGCGACAAGAGACCCAGTACTTC	CASSSLDRGRQETQYF
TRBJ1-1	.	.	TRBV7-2	TGTGCCAGCAGCCCCCTTAGTTTAGGGACCACTGAAGCTTTCTTT	CASSPLSLGTTEAFF
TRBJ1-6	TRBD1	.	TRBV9	TGTGCCAGCAGCGTCGCGGGACAGGGGACGTCACCCCTCCACTTT	CASSVAGQGTSPLHF
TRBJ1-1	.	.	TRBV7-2	TGTGCCAGCAGCTTCCAAGTGAACACTGAAGCTTTCTTT	CASSFQVNTEAFF
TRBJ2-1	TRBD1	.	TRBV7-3	TGTGCCAGCAGCTTAAACCAGGGGGACAGGGTTTTCGATGAGCAGTTCTTC	CASSLNQGDRVFDEQFF
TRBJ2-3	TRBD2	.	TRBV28	TGTGCCAGCAGTTTACCTAGCGGTCTCACAGATACGCAGTATTTT	CASSLPSGLTDTQYF
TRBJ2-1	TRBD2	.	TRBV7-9	TGTGCCAGCGGAGCGGGGGGGCGTTACAATGAGCAGTTCTTC	CASGAGGRYNEQFF
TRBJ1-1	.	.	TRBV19	TGTGCCAGTAGTTTACAGGGACGCCCTAACACTGAAGCTTTCTTT	CASSLQGRPNTEAFF
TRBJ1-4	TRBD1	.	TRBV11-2	TGTGCCAGCAGCTTAAGGACAGGAGGGAAATTTGCAACTAATGAAAAACTGTTTTTT	CASSLRTGGKFATNEKLFF
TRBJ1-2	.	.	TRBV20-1	TGCAGTGCTAGTGGGGCCGGACAGACAAGAAACTATGGCTACACCTTC	CSASGAGQTRNYGYTF
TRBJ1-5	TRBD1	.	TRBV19	TGTGCCAGTAGTATCAATAGGGGACAGGCGATTCAGCCCCAGCATTTT	CASSINRGQAIQPQHF
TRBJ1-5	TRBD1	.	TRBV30	TGTGCCTGGAGTGTTACAGGGGAACAGCCCCAGCATTTT	CAWSVTGEQPQHF
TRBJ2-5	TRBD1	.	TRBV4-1	TGCGCCAGCAGCCAGCCCGGGACAGGGAGTAGAGAGACCCAGTACTTC	CASSQPGTGSRETQYF
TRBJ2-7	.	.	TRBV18	TGTGCCAGCTCCCAGCGAGGCCCGCCAGCGAGGGACGAGCAGTACTTC	CASSQRGPPARDEQYF
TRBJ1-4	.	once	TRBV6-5	TGTGCCAGCAGACACCGGGACCTTAATGAAAAACTGTTTTTT	CASRHRDLNEKLFF
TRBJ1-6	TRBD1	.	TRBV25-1	TGTGCCAGCAGTGAACCGACAGGGCCGAATTCACCCCTCCACTTT	CASSEPTGPNSPLHF
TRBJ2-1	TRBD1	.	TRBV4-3	TGCGCCAGCAGGTCCAGGGGGCGCAATGAGCAGTTCTTC	CASRSRGRNEQFF
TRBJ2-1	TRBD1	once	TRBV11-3	TGTGCCAGCAGCTTAGATGCAGGGGGCGACTACAATGAGCAGTTCTTC	CASSLDAGGDYNEQFF
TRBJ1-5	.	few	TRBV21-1	TGTGCCAGCGCTAGACGGGAGGGCCCCATCAATCAGCCCCAGCATTTT	CASARREGPINQPQHF